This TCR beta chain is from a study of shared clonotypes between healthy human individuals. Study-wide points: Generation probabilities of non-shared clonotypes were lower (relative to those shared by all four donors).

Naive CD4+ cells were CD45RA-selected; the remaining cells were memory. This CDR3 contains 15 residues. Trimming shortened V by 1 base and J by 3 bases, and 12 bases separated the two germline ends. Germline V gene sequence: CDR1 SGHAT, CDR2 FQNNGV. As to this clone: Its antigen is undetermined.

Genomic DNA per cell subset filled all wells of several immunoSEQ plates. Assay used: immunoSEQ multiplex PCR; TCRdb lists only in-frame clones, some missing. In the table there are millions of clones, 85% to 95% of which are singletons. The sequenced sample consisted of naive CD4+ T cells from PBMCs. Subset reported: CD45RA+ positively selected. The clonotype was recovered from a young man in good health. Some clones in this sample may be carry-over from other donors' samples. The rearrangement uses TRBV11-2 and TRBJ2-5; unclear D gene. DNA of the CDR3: TGTGCCAGCAGCTTAGGATCGACTGTCAAAGAGACCCAGTACTTC. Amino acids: CASSLGSTVKETQYF.